Sequencing of this T cell receptor beta chain was carried out in a study of blood T cell repertoires in COVID-19. Enrolled during active infection, Seattle patients were then followed longitudinally. Per the original methods: Cell counts per sample came from amplifying reference gene primers. The table came from immunoSEQ multiplex PCR; TCRdb's copy has only in-frame clones and leaves some out. That table furnishes V, J and clone size, whereas the DNA furnished D and trimming. The table records approximately 50,000 clones, under 90% of them present only once. This CDR3 comprises 15 residues. The J gene is TRBJ2-1, the V gene TRBV21-1; the D call TRBD1 from the table was never checked on the DNA. TRBV21-1 is listed as a pseudogene. The sequence derives from a man at least 80 years old with COVID-19, enrolled during active disease. The sequenced material came from peripheral blood. As DNA, the CDR3 is TGTGCCAGCAGCAAACCCAGGACAGGGAAAGATGAGCAGTTCTTC. Encoded protein: CASSKPRTGKDEQFF.